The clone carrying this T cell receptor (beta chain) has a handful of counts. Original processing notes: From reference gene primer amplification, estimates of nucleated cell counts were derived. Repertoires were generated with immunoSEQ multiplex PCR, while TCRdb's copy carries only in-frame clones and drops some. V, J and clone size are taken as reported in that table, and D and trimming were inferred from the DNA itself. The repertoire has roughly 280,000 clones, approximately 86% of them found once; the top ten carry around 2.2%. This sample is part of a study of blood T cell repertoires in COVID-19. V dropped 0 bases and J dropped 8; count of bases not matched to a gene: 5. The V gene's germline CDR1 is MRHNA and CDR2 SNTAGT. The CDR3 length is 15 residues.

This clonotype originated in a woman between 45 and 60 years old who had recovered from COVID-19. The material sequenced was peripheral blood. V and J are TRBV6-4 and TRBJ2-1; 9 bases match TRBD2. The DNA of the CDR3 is TGTGCCAGCAGTGACTCGACTAGCGGATATGATGAGCAGTTCTTC. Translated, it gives CASSDSTSGYDEQFF.